Below, one T cell receptor (beta chain) is given with its context. Unique molecular identifiers were used to barcode this TCRbeta library. MiXCR, run by TCRdb on the PCR reads, gives a single entry per CDR3 protein. Of some 500,000 distinct CDR3 sequences in the sample, approximately 20% were seen once. The data are from a study of T-cell reconstitution after alpha-beta-depleted transplantation in children. The germline gives CDR1 SGHDT, CDR2 YYEEEE. This CDR3 comprises 14 residues. V dropped 0 bases and J dropped 5 bases, with 11 bases sitting between them. V is TRBV5-6 and J is TRBJ1-2; D is undetermined. This sequence was found in a human donor who donated a stem cell graft to a child with acute lymphoblastic leukemia. The sequencing used PBMCs from the stem cell graft donor, collected from the stem cell graft. CDR3 amino acids: CASSLAAGIYGYTF. The CDR3 bases are TGTGCCAGCAGCTTGGCCGCGGGGATTTATGGCTACACCTTC.